This TCR beta chain was identified in a study of preoperative IRX-2 immunotherapy in early breast cancer. Sequencing used immunoSEQ multiplex PCR; TCRdb keeps in-frame clones, though not all of them. The table lists 20,000 to 25,000 clones, roughly 95% of them singletons. As for treatment: preoperative locoregional IRX-2 cytokine immunotherapy. Patients received preoperative, locoregional IRX-2 cytokine immunotherapy in a phase Ib study. Deletions cut 6 bases from V and 5 bases from J, with 16 bases between. The germline gives CDR1 MDHEN, CDR2 SYDVKM. The CDR3 extends over 14 amino acids. The chain uses TRBV28 and TRBJ2-5; TRBD2 might be the D (5 bases). This clonotype was sampled from a human donor with breast cancer. The sequenced sample was tumor tissue, obtained after IRX-2 immunotherapy. The CDR3, as DNA: TGTGCCAGCAGCTCGGGATTTACGACGGAGACCCAGTACTTC. Protein: CASSSGFTTETQYF.